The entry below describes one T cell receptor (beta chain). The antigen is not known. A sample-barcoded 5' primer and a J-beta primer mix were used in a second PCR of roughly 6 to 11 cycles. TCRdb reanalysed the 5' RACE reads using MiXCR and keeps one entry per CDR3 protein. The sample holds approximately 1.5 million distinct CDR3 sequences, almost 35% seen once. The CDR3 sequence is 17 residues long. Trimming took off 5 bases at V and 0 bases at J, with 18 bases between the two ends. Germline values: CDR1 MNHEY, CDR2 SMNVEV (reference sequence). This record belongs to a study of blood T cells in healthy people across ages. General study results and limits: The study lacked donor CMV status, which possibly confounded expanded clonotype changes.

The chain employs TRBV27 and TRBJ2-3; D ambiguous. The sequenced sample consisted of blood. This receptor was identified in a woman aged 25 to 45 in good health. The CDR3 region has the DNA TGTGCCAGCAGTCCCTCGGGTTACGGGCCCAGCACAGATACGCAGTATTTT. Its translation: CASSPSGYGPSTDTQYF.